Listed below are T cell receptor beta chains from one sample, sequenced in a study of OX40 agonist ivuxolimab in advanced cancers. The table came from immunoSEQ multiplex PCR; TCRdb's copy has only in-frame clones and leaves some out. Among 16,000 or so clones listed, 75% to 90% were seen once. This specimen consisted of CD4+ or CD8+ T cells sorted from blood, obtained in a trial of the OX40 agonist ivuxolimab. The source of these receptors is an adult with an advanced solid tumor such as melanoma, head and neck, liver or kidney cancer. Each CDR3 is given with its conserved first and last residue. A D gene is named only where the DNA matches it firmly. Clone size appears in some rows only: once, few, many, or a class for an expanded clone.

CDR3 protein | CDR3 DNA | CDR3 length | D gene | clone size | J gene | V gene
CASRSDTNTEAFF | TGTGCCAGCAGATCGGACACGAACACTGAAGCTTTCTTT | 13 | - | - | TRBJ1-1 | TRBV27
CAAGGETQYF | TGTGCCGCAGGCGGGGAGACCCAATACTTC | 10 | - | - | TRBJ2-5 | TRBV7-9
CASSLGQMLGTDTQYF | TGTGCCAGCAGCTTGGGGCAGATGCTTGGCACAGATACGCAGTATTTT | 16 | - | - | TRBJ2-3 | TRBV5-6
CASSLGDTQYF | TGCGCCAGCAGCTTGGGAGATACGCAGTATTTT | 11 | - | - | TRBJ2-3 | TRBV5-1
CASSQSVPRTYEQYF | TGCGCCAGCAGTCAATCGGTACCACGCACCTACGAGCAGTACTTC | 15 | - | - | TRBJ2-7 | TRBV23-1
CASSPRTGGELFF | TGCGCCAGCAGCCCCAGGACAGGGGGAGAACTGTTTTTT | 13 | TRBD1 | - | TRBJ1-4 | TRBV5-1
CASSPHPRNEQFF | TGTGCCAGCAGTCCTCATCCCCGGAATGAGCAGTTCTTC | 13 | - | once | TRBJ2-1 | TRBV6-6
CASSQGLAGVLAKNIQYF | TGTGCCAGCAGCCAAGGACTAGCGGGAGTGCTAGCCAAAAACATTCAGTACTTC | 18 | TRBD2 | - | TRBJ2-4 | TRBV14
CASSYSPGGADEQYF | TGTGCCAGCAGTTACTCCCCCGGGGGCGCGGACGAGCAGTACTTC | 15 | - | - | TRBJ2-7 | TRBV6-5
CAWSILSGRAYEQYF | TGTGCCTGGAGTATACTTAGCGGGAGGGCCTACGAGCAGTACTTC | 15 | TRBD2 | once | TRBJ2-7 | TRBV30
CSVEDLGWTEAFF | TGCAGCGTTGAAGATCTGGGGTGGACTGAAGCTTTCTTT | 13 | - | - | TRBJ1-1 | TRBV29-1
CASSFTTGATDTQYF | TGTGCCAGCAGCTTCACGACAGGAGCCACAGATACGCAGTATTTT | 15 | - | few | TRBJ2-3 | TRBV7-9
CAISESHGLLNEQFF | TGTGCCATCAGTGAGAGCCATGGACTCCTAAATGAGCAGTTCTTC | 15 | - | - | TRBJ2-1 | TRBV10-3
CASSLGTGGYTF | TGTGCCAGCAGCTTAGGGACGGGTGGCTACACCTTC | 12 | - | - | TRBJ1-2 | TRBV7-2
CASSAVEGSWDTQYF | TGTGCCAGCAGCGCGGTGGAGGGTTCCTGGGATACGCAGTATTTT | 15 | - | few | TRBJ2-3 | TRBV9